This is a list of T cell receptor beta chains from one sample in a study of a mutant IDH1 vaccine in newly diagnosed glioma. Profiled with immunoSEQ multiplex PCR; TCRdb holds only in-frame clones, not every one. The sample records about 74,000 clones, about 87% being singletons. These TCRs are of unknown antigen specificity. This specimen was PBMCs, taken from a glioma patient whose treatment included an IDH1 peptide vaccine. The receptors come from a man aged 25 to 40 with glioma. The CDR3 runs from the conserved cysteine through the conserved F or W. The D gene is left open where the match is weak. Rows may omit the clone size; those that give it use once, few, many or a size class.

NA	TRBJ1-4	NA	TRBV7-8	TGTGCCAGCAGCTTAAACCAGGACCGTGAAAAACTGTTTTTT	CASSLNQDREKLFF
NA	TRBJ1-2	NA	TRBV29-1	TGCAGCGTTGTAATGGGATCTGGCTACACCTTC	CSVVMGSGYTF
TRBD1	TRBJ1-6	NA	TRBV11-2	TGTGCCAGCAGCAAGGGACAGGATAATTCACCCCTCCACTTT	CASSKGQDNSPLHF
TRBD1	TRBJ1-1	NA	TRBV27	TGTGCCAGCAGTCCCCCAATCCGGGACAGAGCTTTCTTT	CASSPPIRDRAFF
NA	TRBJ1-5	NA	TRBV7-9	TGTGCCAGCAGCAAGGACGGGTCTAGCAATCAGCCCCAGCATTTT	CASSKDGSSNQPQHF
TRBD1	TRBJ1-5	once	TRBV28	TGTGCCAGCAGCATTGTCAGGGGGCGCGGTAGACAGCCCCAGCATTTT	CASSIVRGRGRQPQHF
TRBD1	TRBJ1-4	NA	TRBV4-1	TGCGCCAGCAGCCTAGGACAGGGGGGAACTAATGAAAAACTGTTTTTT	CASSLGQGGTNEKLFF
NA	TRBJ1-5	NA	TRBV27	TGTGCCAGCAGTTTGCGAAGAGACCATAGCAATCAGCCCCAGCATTTT	CASSLRRDHSNQPQHF
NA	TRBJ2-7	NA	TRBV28	TGTGCCAGCAGTTTAAGGCAGTACGAGCAGTACTTC	CASSLRQYEQYF
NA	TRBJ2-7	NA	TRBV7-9	TGTGCCAGCAGCCAGAGGGGGTCCTACGAGCAGTACTTC	CASSQRGSYEQYF
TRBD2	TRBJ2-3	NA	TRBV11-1	TGTGCCAGCAGCTTAGTCGGCGGGCTAGCGGGGGACACAGATACGCAGTATTTT	CASSLVGGLAGDTDTQYF
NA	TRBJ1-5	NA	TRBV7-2	TGTGCCAGCAGCTTAGCTTCAGGGGTCGGGGCTCAGCCCCAGCATTTT	CASSLASGVGAQPQHF
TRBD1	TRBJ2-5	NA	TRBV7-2	TGTGCCAGCATTCCTACAGGGGGAATAAAGACCCAGTACTTC	CASIPTGGIKTQYF
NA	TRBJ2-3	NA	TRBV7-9	TGTGCCAGCAGCGCAGCGGGTCCTAGAGATACGCAGTATTTT	CASSAAGPRDTQYF
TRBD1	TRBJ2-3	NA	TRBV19	TGTGCCACGGGCGACAGGGGAAGCACAGATACGCAGTATTTT	CATGDRGSTDTQYF
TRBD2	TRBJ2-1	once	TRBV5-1	TGCGCCAGCACCCCTGCGGGGGCGGGGGGTTACAATGAGCAGTTCTTC	CASTPAGAGGYNEQFF
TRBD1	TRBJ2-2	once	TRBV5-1	TGCGCCAGCAGCCTGGTAGCACAGGGGCCGGGCACCGGGGAGCTGTTTTTT	CASSLVAQGPGTGELFF
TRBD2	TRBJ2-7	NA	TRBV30	TGTGCCTGGACTAGCGGGAGACCCACCTACGAGCAGTACTTC	CAWTSGRPTYEQYF
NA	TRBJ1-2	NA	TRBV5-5	TGTGCCAGCAGCTCGGGGGGACTCGGAGGCTATGGCTACACCTTC	CASSSGGLGGYGYTF
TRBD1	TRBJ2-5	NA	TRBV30	TGTGCCTGGACAGGGGGCAGGGAGACCCAGTACTTC	CAWTGGRETQYF
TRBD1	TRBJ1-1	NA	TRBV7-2	TGTGCCAGCAGCTTAGCGGGACAGGGGGCAACTGTGGCTTTCTTT	CASSLAGQGATVAFF
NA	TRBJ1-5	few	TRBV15	TGTGCCACCAGCAGAGATCTCACGGGGGGCCAAAGCAATCAGCCCCAGCATTTT	CATSRDLTGGQSNQPQHF
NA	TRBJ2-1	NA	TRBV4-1	TGCGCCAGCAGCCAAAGATTGGGACCAACATCCTACAATGAGCAGTTCTTC	CASSQRLGPTSYNEQFF
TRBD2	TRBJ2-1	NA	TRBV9	TGTGCCAGCTCGGGGCTAGCGGGAATTGAGCAGTTCTTC	CASSGLAGIEQFF
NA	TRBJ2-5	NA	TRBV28	TGTGCCAGCAGGGGGCCAGGGAGCCAAGAGACCCAGTACTTC	CASRGPGSQETQYF
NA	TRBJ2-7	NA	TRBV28	TGTGCCAGCAGCCCCCGGAGGACGAGTATATACGAGCAGTACTTC	CASSPRRTSIYEQYF
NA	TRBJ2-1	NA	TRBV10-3	TGTGCCATCAGTGAGTCGTGGGAGCAGTTCTTC	CAISESWEQFF
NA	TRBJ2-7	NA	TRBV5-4	TGTGCCAGCAGCCCCGGTCCTACCTCCTACGAGCAGTACTTC	CASSPGPTSYEQYF
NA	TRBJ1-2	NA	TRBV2	TGTGCCAGCAGTGGGCGGCAGTCCTATGGCTACACCTTC	CASSGRQSYGYTF
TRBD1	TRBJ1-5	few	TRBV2	TGTGCCAGCAGTGAACTAGGGACAGGGAGCAATCAGCCCCAGCATTTT	CASSELGTGSNQPQHF
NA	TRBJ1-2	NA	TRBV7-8	TGTGCCAGCAGCCTAGGACAACTATGGAGCTACACCTTC	CASSLGQLWSYTF
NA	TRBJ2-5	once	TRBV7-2	TGTGCCAGCAGCTTAGCTAGGGTTTTGAAAGAGACCCAGTACTTC	CASSLARVLKETQYF
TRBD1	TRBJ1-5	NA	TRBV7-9	TGTGCCAGCAGCATCGAAGGGGGCGCTTATCAGCCCCAGCATTTT	CASSIEGGAYQPQHF
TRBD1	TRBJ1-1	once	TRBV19	TGTGCCAGTAGTATTTTTTACAGGGGTGAAGCTTTCTTT	CASSIFYRGEAFF
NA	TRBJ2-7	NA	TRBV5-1	TGCGCCAGCAGAGCTACAGGGCAGTTGACCCCGGAGCAGTACTTC	CASRATGQLTPEQYF
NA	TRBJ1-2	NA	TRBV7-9	TGTGCCAGCAGCCCCCAAAATGCGGGCAGCTTAATCTATGGCTACACCTTC	CASSPQNAGSLIYGYTF
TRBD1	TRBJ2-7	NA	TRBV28	TGTGCCAGCAGTTTCGGGACAGGGAGCTCCTACGAGCAGTACTTC	CASSFGTGSSYEQYF
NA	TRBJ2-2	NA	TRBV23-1	TGCGCCAGCAGTCAACGCCTCCCCGGGACGGTGAACACCGGGGAGCTGTTTTTT	CASSQRLPGTVNTGELFF
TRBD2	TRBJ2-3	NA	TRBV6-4	TGTGCCAGCAGTGAGCGGGGGGGCACAGATACGCAGTATTTT	CASSERGGTDTQYF
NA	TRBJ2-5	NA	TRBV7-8	TGTGCCAGCAGCTTAGCGTTTGGGGACCAAGAGACCCAGTACTTC	CASSLAFGDQETQYF